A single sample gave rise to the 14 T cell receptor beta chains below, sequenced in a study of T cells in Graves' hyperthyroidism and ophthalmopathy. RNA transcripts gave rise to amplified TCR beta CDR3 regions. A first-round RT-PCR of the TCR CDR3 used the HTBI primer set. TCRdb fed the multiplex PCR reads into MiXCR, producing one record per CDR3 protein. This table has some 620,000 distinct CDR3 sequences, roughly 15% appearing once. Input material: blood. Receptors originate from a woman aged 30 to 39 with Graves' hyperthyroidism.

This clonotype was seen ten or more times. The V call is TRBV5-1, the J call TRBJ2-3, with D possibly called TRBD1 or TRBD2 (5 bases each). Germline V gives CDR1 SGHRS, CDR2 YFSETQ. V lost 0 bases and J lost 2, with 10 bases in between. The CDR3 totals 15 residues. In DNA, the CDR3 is TGCGCCAGCAGCTTGGATACGGGACCCACAGATACGCAGTATTTT. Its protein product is CASSLDTGPTDTQYF.

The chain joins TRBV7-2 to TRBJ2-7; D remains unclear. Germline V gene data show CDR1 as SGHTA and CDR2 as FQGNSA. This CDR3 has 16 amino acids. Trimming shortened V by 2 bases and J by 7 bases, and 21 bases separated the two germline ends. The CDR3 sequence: CASSLLPTFLIEEQYV. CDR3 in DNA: TGTGCCAGCAGCTTATTACCCACATTCTTGATCGAGGAGCAGTACGTC.

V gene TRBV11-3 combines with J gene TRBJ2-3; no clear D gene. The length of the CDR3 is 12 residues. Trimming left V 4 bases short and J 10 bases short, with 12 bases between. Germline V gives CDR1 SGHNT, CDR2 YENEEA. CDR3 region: CASSSTSWAQYF. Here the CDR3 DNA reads TGTGCCAGCAGCTCCACGTCGTGGGCGCAGTATTTT.

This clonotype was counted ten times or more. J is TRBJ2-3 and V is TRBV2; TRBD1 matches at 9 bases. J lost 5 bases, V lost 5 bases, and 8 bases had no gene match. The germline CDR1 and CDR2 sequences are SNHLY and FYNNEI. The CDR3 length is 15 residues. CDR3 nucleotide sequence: TGTGCCAGCAGTTGGAGCGAGGACAGGGGAGATACGCAGTATTTT. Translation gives CASSWSEDRGDTQYF.

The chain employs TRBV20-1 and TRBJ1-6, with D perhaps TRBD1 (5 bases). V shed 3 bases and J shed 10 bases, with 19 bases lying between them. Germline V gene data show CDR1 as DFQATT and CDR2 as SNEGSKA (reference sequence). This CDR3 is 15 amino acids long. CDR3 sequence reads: CSASAPQGSGSPLHF. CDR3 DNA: TGCAGTGCTAGTGCCCCGCAGGGCTCAGGGTCACCCCTCCACTTT.

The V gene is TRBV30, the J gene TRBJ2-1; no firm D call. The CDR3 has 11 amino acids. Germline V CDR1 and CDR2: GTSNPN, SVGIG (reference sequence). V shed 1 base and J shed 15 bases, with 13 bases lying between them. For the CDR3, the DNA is TGTGCCTGGAGTGCCGAGGAGATGTGGTTCTTC. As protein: CAWSAEEMWFF.

The CDR3 bases are TGTGCCAGCAGCTACGGACCGGACCAGTCTAATGAAAAACTGTTTTTT. Residues: CASSYGPDQSNEKLFF. The V call is TRBV28, the J call TRBJ1-4; D is unclear. V was trimmed by 6 bases and J by 3 bases, leaving 17 bases between them. The germline CDR1 and CDR2 sequences are MDHEN and SYDVKM. There are 16 residues in the CDR3.

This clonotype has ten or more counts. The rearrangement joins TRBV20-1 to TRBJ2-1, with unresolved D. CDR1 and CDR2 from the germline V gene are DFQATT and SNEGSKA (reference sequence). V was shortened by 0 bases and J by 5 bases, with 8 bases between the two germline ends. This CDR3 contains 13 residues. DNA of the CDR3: TGCAGTGCTAGAGATTGGACCGACAATGAGCAGTTCTTC. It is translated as CSARDWTDNEQFF.

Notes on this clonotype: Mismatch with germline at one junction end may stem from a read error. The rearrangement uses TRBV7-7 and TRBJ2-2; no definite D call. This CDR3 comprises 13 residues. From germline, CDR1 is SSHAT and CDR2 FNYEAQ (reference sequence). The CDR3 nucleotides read TGTGCTAGCAGCCCCGAGAGGACCGGGGAGCTGTTTTTT. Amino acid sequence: CASSPERTGELFF.

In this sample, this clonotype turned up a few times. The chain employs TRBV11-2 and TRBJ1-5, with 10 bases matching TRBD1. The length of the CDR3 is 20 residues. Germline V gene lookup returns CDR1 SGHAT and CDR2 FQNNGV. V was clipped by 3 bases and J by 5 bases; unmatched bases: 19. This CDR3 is CASSLLPGQGRGPLYQPQHF. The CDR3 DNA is TGTGCCAGCAGCTTGTTGCCGGGACAGGGGAGGGGCCCCCTCTATCAGCCCCAGCATTTT.

The CDR3 DNA reads TGTGCCAGCAGCTTAACAGGGGCGGAGCAGTTCTTC. Protein sequence: CASSLTGAEQFF. The chain recombines TRBV11-3 with TRBJ2-1; 7 bases fit TRBD1. This CDR3 region has 12 residues. From germline, CDR1 is SGHNT and CDR2 YENEEA. J was trimmed by 10 bases and V by 2 bases; bases with no gene match: 2.

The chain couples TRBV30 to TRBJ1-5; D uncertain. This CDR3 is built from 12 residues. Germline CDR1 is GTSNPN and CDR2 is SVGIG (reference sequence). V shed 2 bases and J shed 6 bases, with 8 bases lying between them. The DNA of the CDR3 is TGTGCCTGGAGTTTTAAATTTCAGCCCCAGCATTTT. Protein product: CAWSFKFQPQHF. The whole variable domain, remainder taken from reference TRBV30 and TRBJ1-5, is SQTIHQWPATLVQPVGSPLSLECTVEGTSNPNLYWYRQAAGRGLQLLFYSVGIGQISSEVPQNLSASRPQDRQFILSSKKLLLSDSGFYLCAWSFKFQPQHFGDGTRLSIL.

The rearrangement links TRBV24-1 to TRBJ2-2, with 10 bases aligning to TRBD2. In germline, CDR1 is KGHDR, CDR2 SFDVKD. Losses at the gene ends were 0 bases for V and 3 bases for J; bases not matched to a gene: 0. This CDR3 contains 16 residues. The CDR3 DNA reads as TGTGCCACCAGTGATTTGGGACTAGCGGACACCGGGGAGCTGTTTTTT. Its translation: CATSDLGLADTGELFF.

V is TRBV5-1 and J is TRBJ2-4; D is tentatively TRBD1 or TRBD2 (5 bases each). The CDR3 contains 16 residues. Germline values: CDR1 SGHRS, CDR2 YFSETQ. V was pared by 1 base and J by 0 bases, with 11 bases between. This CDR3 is CASSLIPGLAKNIQYF. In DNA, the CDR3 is TGCGCCAGCAGCTTGATACCGGGGCTAGCCAAAAACATTCAGTACTTC.